This T cell receptor beta chain originates from a study of shared clonotypes between healthy human individuals. Study-wide findings and caveats: The study generally estimated greater richness for naive than memory subsets. Donors were few, which limited the genetic and exposure-history diversity represented.

Clones were read by immunoSEQ multiplex PCR, and TCRdb kept only the in-frame ones, dropping some. This table has around 940,000 clones, roughly 72% appearing once. CDR3 length: 15 residues. CDR1 LNHNV and CDR2 YYDKDF come from the germline V gene (reference sequence). Trimming at V came to 3 bases and at J to 8 bases, leaving 7 bases not matched to a gene. Worth noting for this clone: Its target is unknown.

The sequenced sample consisted of memory CD4+ T cells sorted from blood. Specified subset: CD45RA-negative fraction. This TCR was sampled from a young man in good health. The J gene is TRBJ1-4, the V gene TRBV15; 9 bases agree with TRBD1. The CDR3 DNA reads as TGTGCCACCAGCAGGTGGGGACAGGGTGACGAAAAACTGTTTTTT. Translating gives CATSRWGQGDEKLFF.